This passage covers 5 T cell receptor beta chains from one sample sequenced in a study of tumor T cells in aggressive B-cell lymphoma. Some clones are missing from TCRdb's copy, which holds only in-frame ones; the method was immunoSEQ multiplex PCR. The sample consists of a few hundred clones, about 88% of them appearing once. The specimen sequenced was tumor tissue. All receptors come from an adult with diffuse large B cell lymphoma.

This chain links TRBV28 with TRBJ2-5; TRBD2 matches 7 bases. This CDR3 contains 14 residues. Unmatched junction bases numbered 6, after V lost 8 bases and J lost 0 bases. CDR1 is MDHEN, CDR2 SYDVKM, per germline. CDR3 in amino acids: CASRSSGNQETQYF. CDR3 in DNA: TGTGCCAGCCGCTCTAGCGGCAACCAAGAGACCCAGTACTTC.

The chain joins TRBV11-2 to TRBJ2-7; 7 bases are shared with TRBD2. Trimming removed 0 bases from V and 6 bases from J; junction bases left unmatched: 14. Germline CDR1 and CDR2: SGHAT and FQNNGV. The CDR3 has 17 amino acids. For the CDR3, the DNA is TGTGCCAGCAGCTTAGATTCCCCCGGGACTACGGGGCCCGAGCAGTACTTC. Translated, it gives CASSLDSPGTTGPEQYF.

The CDR3 region has the DNA TGTGCCAGCAGTGAGGCTAGCGGGAGTAATGGGGAGCTGTTTTTT. It specifies CASSEASGSNGELFF. This rearrangement joins TRBV2 to TRBJ2-2; TRBD2 agrees at 10 bases. V shed 3 bases and J 8 bases; nucleotides not matched to a gene: 6. Germline CDR1 and CDR2: SNHLY and FYNNEI. This CDR3 has 15 amino acids.

The CDR3, as DNA: TGTGCCTGGGCAGGTTATATCTCCTACGAGCAGTACTTC. This encodes CAWAGYISYEQYF. The chain has TRBV30 and TRBJ2-7, with no clear D. The ends were cut back, 5 bases at V and 0 bases at J, with 11 bases in the middle. The CDR3 is 13 residues long. The germline V gene encodes CDR1 GTSNPN and CDR2 SVGIG (reference sequence).

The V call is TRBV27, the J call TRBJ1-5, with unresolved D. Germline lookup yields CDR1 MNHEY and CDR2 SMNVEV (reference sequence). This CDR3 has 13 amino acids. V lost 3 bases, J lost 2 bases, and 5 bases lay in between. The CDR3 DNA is TGTGCCAGCAGTTTCAGGCGCAATCAGCCCCAGCATTTT. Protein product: CASSFRRNQPQHF.